These T cell receptor beta chains were read from a single sample in a study of cytomegalovirus exposure and HLA in healthy donors. Assay: immunoSEQ multiplex PCR; the TCRdb copy retains only in-frame clones and omits some. Altogether tens of thousands of clones are present, less than 96% being singletons, with the ten largest covering under 1.5%. The source material was PBMCs. The receptors originated from a woman in her late teens or twenties in good health and CMV-seronegative. Both conserved end residues are part of each CDR3. Each record gives: V gene, D gene, clone size, J gene, CDR3 DNA, CDR3 protein. D genes are given only for firm matches. Clone size is not always given. Where it is, it says once, few, many or a class for expanded clones.

V gene: TRBV6-5; D gene: TRBD2; clone size: once; J gene: TRBJ2-5; CDR3 DNA: TGTGCCAGCAGTTCTCCCCTTGCGGGAGCCTGGGAGACCCAGTACTTC; CDR3 protein: CASSSPLAGAWETQYF
V gene: TRBV10-3; D gene: TRBD2; clone size: NA; J gene: TRBJ2-1; CDR3 DNA: TGTGCCATCAGAGCACCTAGCGGGGGTAGCTCCTACAATGAGCAGTTCTTC; CDR3 protein: CAIRAPSGGSSYNEQFF
V gene: TRBV5-4; D gene: NA; clone size: NA; J gene: TRBJ2-5; CDR3 DNA: TGTGCCAGCAGCTTGGCGGACTACCCACAGTACTTC; CDR3 protein: CASSLADYPQYF
V gene: TRBV7-2; D gene: TRBD1; clone size: NA; J gene: TRBJ1-5; CDR3 DNA: TGTGCCAGCAGCCCGAGGGGGGGGACAGGGGGGTACAATCAGCCCCAGCATTTT; CDR3 protein: CASSPRGGTGGYNQPQHF
V gene: TRBV4-3; D gene: NA; clone size: NA; J gene: TRBJ2-1; CDR3 DNA: TGCGCCAGCAGCCAGGGCCACTACAATGAGCAGTTCTTC; CDR3 protein: CASSQGHYNEQFF
V gene: TRBV14; D gene: NA; clone size: NA; J gene: TRBJ2-1; CDR3 DNA: TGTGCCAGCAGCCAAGATGGGGGGACCCACTACAATGAGCAGTTCTTC; CDR3 protein: CASSQDGGTHYNEQFF
V gene: TRBV5-6; D gene: TRBD2; clone size: NA; J gene: TRBJ2-3; CDR3 DNA: TGTGCCAGCAGCGGCCCCCTGACTAGCGGGGGCCCTGGGGCGCAGTATTTT; CDR3 protein: CASSGPLTSGGPGAQYF
V gene: TRBV27; D gene: NA; clone size: once; J gene: TRBJ1-1; CDR3 DNA: TGTGCCAGCAGTTTTGTGGGAGGCACTGAAGCTTTCTTT; CDR3 protein: CASSFVGGTEAFF
V gene: TRBV30; D gene: NA; clone size: NA; J gene: TRBJ2-5; CDR3 DNA: TGTGCCTGGAGTCGAACAGGGTTGTTAGAGACCCAGTACTTC; CDR3 protein: CAWSRTGLLETQYF
V gene: TRBV14; D gene: TRBD2; clone size: NA; J gene: TRBJ2-1; CDR3 DNA: TGTGCCAGCAGCCAAGTTTGGGGGGGAACCTACAATGAGCAGTTCTTC; CDR3 protein: CASSQVWGGTYNEQFF
V gene: TRBV19; D gene: TRBD1; clone size: NA; J gene: TRBJ1-1; CDR3 DNA: TGTGCCAGTAGTACCGAAACAGGGGGCGCCTTTGGTGAAGCTTTCTTT; CDR3 protein: CASSTETGGAFGEAFF
V gene: TRBV21-1; D gene: NA; clone size: NA; J gene: TRBJ2-3; CDR3 DNA: TGTGCCAGCAGCAAAGAGGCGACAGGGCGGGCAGATACGCAGTATTTT; CDR3 protein: CASSKEATGRADTQYF
V gene: TRBV11-2; D gene: NA; clone size: once; J gene: TRBJ2-7; CDR3 DNA: TGTGCCAGCAGCTTATCTTGGGGGGGGGACAGGCCCTACGAGCAGTACTTC; CDR3 protein: CASSLSWGGDRPYEQYF
V gene: TRBV11-3; D gene: TRBD2; clone size: once; J gene: TRBJ2-5; CDR3 DNA: TGTGCCAGCAGCCCGGGACTAGCGGGGGGGTACCAAGAGACCCAGTACTTC; CDR3 protein: CASSPGLAGGYQETQYF
V gene: TRBV29-1; D gene: NA; clone size: NA; J gene: TRBJ2-7; CDR3 DNA: TGCAGCGCCCGATTAGGGGGAAGTCTGAGCTCCTACGAGCAGTACTTC; CDR3 protein: CSARLGGSLSSYEQYF
V gene: TRBV28; D gene: TRBD2; clone size: NA; J gene: TRBJ2-5; CDR3 DNA: TGTGCCACCCAGGGTGGTAGCGGGAGGGCCGGGGAGACCCAGTACTTC; CDR3 protein: CATQGGSGRAGETQYF
V gene: TRBV7-9; D gene: NA; clone size: NA; J gene: TRBJ2-7; CDR3 DNA: TGTGCCAGCAGCTTGGTCGGACACCCCGTTGCCGAGCAGTACTTC; CDR3 protein: CASSLVGHPVAEQYF
V gene: TRBV23-1; D gene: NA; clone size: NA; J gene: TRBJ1-1; CDR3 DNA: TGCGCCAGCAGTCAACAACAGGGAACGAAGAACACTGAAGCTTTCTTT; CDR3 protein: CASSQQQGTKNTEAFF
V gene: TRBV7-6; D gene: NA; clone size: NA; J gene: TRBJ2-1; CDR3 DNA: TGTGGCAGCAGCTTAGCCCGGGGTGTACGAGAGCAGTTCTTC; CDR3 protein: CGSSLARGVREQFF
V gene: TRBV27; D gene: NA; clone size: NA; J gene: TRBJ2-7; CDR3 DNA: TGTGCCAGCAGCTCTAGCGTAGTCTCCTACGAGCAGTACTTC; CDR3 protein: CASSSSVVSYEQYF
V gene: TRBV4-3; D gene: NA; clone size: NA; J gene: TRBJ2-1; CDR3 DNA: TGCGCCAGCAGCCAAAGACCCCAGGGGGGCTCCTACAATGAGCAGTTCTTC; CDR3 protein: CASSQRPQGGSYNEQFF
V gene: TRBV27; D gene: NA; clone size: NA; J gene: TRBJ2-3; CDR3 DNA: TGTGCCACCACCCCCTTGGGGCGGCCTAGCACAGATACGCAGTATTTT; CDR3 protein: CATTPLGRPSTDTQYF
V gene: TRBV4-3; D gene: TRBD2; clone size: NA; J gene: TRBJ2-5; CDR3 DNA: TGCGCCAGCAGCCAAGATGTGGGGGGGGTGTACCAAGAGACCCAGTACTTC; CDR3 protein: CASSQDVGGVYQETQYF
V gene: TRBV29-1; D gene: NA; clone size: NA; J gene: TRBJ1-2; CDR3 DNA: TGCAGCGTTGGCCAGGGTACCAACTATGGCTACACCTTC; CDR3 protein: CSVGQGTNYGYTF